A single sample is the source of the 14 T cell receptor beta chains below, sequenced in a study of CD8 T cells in cerebrospinal fluid in Alzheimer's disease. One entry per CDR3 protein, without DNA, is what TCRdb gives after re-calling the 10x single-cell sequencing reads. In all, the sample yields 900 to 1,300 distinct CDR3 sequences. The specimen was cerebrospinal fluid. The receptors shown here come from a human donor in good health.

The chain combines TRBV19 with TRBJ1-2; the D gene TCRdb calls, TRBD1, cannot be checked with no DNA. Germline CDR1 LNHDA, CDR2 SQIVND (reference sequence). The CDR3 contains 18 residues. The CDR3 sequence: CASSPRTEILYSNYGYTF. The variable domain in full, completed from reference TRBV19 and TRBJ1-2, reads DGGITQSPKYLFRKEGQNVTLSCEQNLNHDAMYWYRQDPGQGLRLIYYSQIVNDFQKGDIAEGYSVSREKKESFPLTVTSAQKNPTAFYLCASSPRTEILYSNYGYTFGSGTRLTVV.

This clonotype is identified as medium-sized from frequency. The chain couples TRBV12-5 to TRBJ2-7; TCRdb names TRBD1, which stays unverified in the absence of DNA. This CDR3 region has 13 residues. Germline V gene data show CDR1 as LGHNT and CDR2 as FRNRAP. CDR3: CASEGAGNYEQYF.

In terms of frequency, this clonotype is medium-sized (0.01 to 0.1%). The chain's CDR3 is CASSQSPLASGYNEQFF. The V and J genes are TRBV4-1 and TRBJ2-1; lacking DNA, the TRBD1 call made by TCRdb goes unchecked. CDR3 size: 17 residues. Looked up from germline, CDR1 is MGHRA and CDR2 is YSYEKL.

By frequency, this clonotype is medium-sized. The chain has TRBV19 and TRBJ1-5; TCRdb gives TRBD1 as the D gene, but with no DNA this cannot be confirmed. CDR3 length equals 14 residues. Germline CDR1 and CDR2: LNHDA and SQIVND (reference sequence). CDR3: CASVDRGSNQPQHF.

Measured by frequency, this clonotype is medium-sized. The chain has TRBV7-9 and TRBJ2-3. Germline CDR1 SEHNR, CDR2 FQNEAQ (reference sequence). The CDR3 runs 15 residues. The CDR3 region is CASSLGWTSADTQYF.

According to its frequency, this clonotype is large. V is TRBV20-1 and J is TRBJ2-7; absent DNA, TCRdb's TRBD1 call cannot be checked. The CDR3 has 17 amino acids. CDR1 DFQATT and CDR2 SNEGSKA come from the germline V gene (reference sequence). The chain's CDR3 is CSASWSESTGGSYEQYF.

This chain uses TRBV11-1 with TRBJ2-3; the TRBD2 assignment by TCRdb is unverifiable without DNA. The CDR3 is made up of 17 amino acids. Germline V gene data show CDR1 as SGHAT and CDR2 as FQDESV (reference sequence). CDR3: CASSLRTSGVSTDTQYF.

This clonotype is large by frequency. V usage is TRBV4-2 and J usage is TRBJ1-2. The CDR3 totals 14 residues. Germline V CDR1 and CDR2: LGHNA, YNFKEQ. CDR3 region: CASSQEWAVYGYTF.

The CDR3 region is CASSQGDTQYF. V is TRBV16 and J is TRBJ2-3. This CDR3 spans 11 amino acids. Looked up from germline, CDR1 is KGHSY and CDR2 is FQNENV.

This clonotype is medium-sized by frequency. This sequence joins TRBV6-2 or TRBV6-3 and TRBJ2-7. This CDR3 contains 13 residues. From germline, CDR1 is MNHEY and CDR2 SVGEGT. The CDR3: CASSYSRAYEQYF.

Frequency places this clonotype as medium-sized. V and J are TRBV13 and TRBJ2-1; TCRdb's assignment of TRBD1 cannot be checked, as there is no DNA. The CDR3 extends over 15 amino acids. CDR1 and CDR2 from the germline V gene are PRHDT and FYEKMQ (reference sequence). CDR3: CASSETGTGFNEQFF.

Its frequency marks this clonotype as medium-sized. This chain joins TRBV12-3 or TRBV12-4 and TRBJ2-1; the D gene TCRdb calls, TRBD2, cannot be checked with no DNA. The CDR3 has 18 residues. CDR3 sequence reads: CASSRTSGGPRAYNEQFF.

According to its frequency, this clonotype is medium-sized. The rearrangement links TRBV7-9 to TRBJ1-6. Germline V gene data show CDR1 as SEHNR and CDR2 as FQNEAQ (reference sequence). The CDR3 has 15 amino acids. CDR3 in amino acids: CASSLGPAENSPLHF. Based on the CDR3 plus reference TRBV7-9 and TRBJ1-6, the full variable domain is DTGVSQNPRHKITKRGQNVTFRCDPISEHNRLYWYRQTLGQGPEFLTYFQNEAQLEKSRLLSDRFSAERPKGSFSTLEIQRTEQGDSAMYLCASSLGPAENSPLHFGNGTRLTVT.

Frequency places this clonotype as large. J is TRBJ2-7 and V is TRBV20-1; the TCRdb D gene call, TRBD1, has no DNA to confirm it. The CDR3 runs to 14 residues. CDR1 and CDR2 from the germline V gene are DFQATT and SNEGSKA (reference sequence). The CDR3 spells CSARVAGGVNEQYF.